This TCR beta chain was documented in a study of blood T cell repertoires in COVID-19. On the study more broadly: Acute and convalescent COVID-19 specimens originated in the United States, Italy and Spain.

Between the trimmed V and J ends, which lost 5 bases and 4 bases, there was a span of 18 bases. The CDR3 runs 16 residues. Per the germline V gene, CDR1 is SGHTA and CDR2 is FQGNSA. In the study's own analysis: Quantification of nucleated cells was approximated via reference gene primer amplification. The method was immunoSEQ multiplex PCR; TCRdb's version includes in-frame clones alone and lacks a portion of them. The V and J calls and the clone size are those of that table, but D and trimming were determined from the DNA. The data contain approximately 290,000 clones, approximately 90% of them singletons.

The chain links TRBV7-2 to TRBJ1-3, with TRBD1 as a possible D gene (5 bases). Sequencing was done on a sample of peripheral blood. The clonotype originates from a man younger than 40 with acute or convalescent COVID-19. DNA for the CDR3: TGTGCCAGCAGCCCAAGGCGTTCAGGACAAGGAAACACCATATATTTT. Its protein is CASSPRRSGQGNTIYF.